Listed here are 10 T cell receptor beta chains from one sample, sequenced in a study of CD8 T cells in ankylosing spondylitis. TCRdb redid the calling of the 5' RACE reads with MiXCR, one entry per CDR3 protein. The table includes 350,000 or so distinct CDR3 sequences, 11% detected once. The sample was blood, either unsorted or a sorted T cell fraction (not recorded which). These receptors originate from a female donor with ankylosing spondylitis or in good health (not recorded which).

This clonotype was counted between two and nine times. This sequence joins TRBV18 and TRBJ2-1; TRBD2 agrees at 10 bases. The CDR3 is made up of 16 amino acids. The J segment lost 8 bases and the V segment lost 0 bases, leaving 7 bases of the junction unmatched. The germline V gene encodes CDR1 KGHSH and CDR2 LQKENI. CDR3 in DNA: TGTGCCAGCTCACCACCATGGACTAGCGGCGTCGATGAGCAGTTCTTC. It specifies CASSPPWTSGVDEQFF.

This clonotype has ten or more counts. DNA of the CDR3: TGTGCCAGCAGCAAGGACAGGGTTAATTCACCCCTCCACTTT. Translated: CASSKDRVNSPLHF. V and J are TRBV7-6 and TRBJ1-6; TRBD1 matches at 8 bases. Losses at the gene ends were 5 bases for V and 6 bases for J; bases not matched to a gene: 3. This CDR3 has 14 amino acids. CDR1 and CDR2 from the germline V gene are SGHVS and FNYEAQ.

In regard to this clonotype: The junction does not match germline at one end; this may be a read error. The rearrangement joins TRBV9 to TRBJ2-7, with D perhaps assigned TRBD1 or TRBD2 (6 bases each). The CDR3 totals 15 residues. CDR1 is SGDLS and CDR2 is YYNGEE in the germline V gene. The CDR3 nucleotides are TGTGCCAGCAGCGTAGACGTTGGAGGGGGGTACGCGCAGTACTTC. Amino acid sequence: CASSVDVGGGYAQYF.

Ten or more counts support this clonotype. This chain uses TRBV6-1 with TRBJ1-5; D is possibly TRBD1 (6 bases). V lost 5 bases, J lost 5 bases, and 13 bases lay in between. The germline V gene has CDR1 MNHNS and CDR2 SASEGT. CDR3 length equals 14 residues. The DNA of the CDR3 is TGTGCCAGCAGTCCGGGGGCGAAGGATCAGCCCCAGCATTTT. It translates to CASSPGAKDQPQHF.

This clonotype was recorded many times. This chain links TRBV5-1 with TRBJ1-4, with D tentatively TRBD1 (6 bases). Germline lookup yields CDR1 SGHRS and CDR2 YFSETQ. V lost 1 base, J lost 5 bases, and 9 bases lay in between. The CDR3 extends over 14 amino acids. As DNA, the CDR3 is TGCGCCAGCAGCTTGCAAAGGGGGAATGAAAAACTGTTTTTT. Its protein product is CASSLQRGNEKLFF. The complete variable domain, with remaining parts taken from reference TRBV5-1 and TRBJ1-4, reads KAGVTQTPRYLIKTRGQQVTLSCSPISGHRSVSWYQQTPGQGLQFLFEYFSETQRNKGNFPGRFSGRQFSNSRSEMNVSTLELGDSALYLCASSLQRGNEKLFFGSGTQLSVL.

This clonotype was counted at least ten times. The V gene is TRBV20-1, the J gene TRBJ2-1, with 8 bases fitting TRBD2. Germline V gene lookup returns CDR1 DFQATT and CDR2 SNEGSKA (reference sequence). Trimming removed 2 bases from V and 6 bases from J; junction bases left unmatched: 12. The CDR3 is made up of 16 amino acids. The CDR3 region has the DNA TGCAGTGCTAGAATGACTAGCGAACCGGGGGGCAATGAGCAGTTCTTC. It specifies CSARMTSEPGGNEQFF.

The genes are TRBV5-1 and TRBJ2-3; either TRBD1 or TRBD2 may fit D (5 bases each). V shed 6 bases and J shed 4 bases, with 15 bases lying between them. The CDR3 has 14 amino acids. Per the germline V gene, CDR1 is SGHRS and CDR2 is YFSETQ. The CDR3 coding sequence is TGCGCCAGCATTAGGGGTCTTAGCGCAGATACGCAGTATTTT. Protein product: CASIRGLSADTQYF.

The chain joins TRBV20-1 to TRBJ2-2; D is tentatively TRBD1 or TRBD2 (5 bases each). CDR1 and CDR2 (germline): DFQATT, SNEGSKA (reference sequence). The length of the CDR3 is 15 residues. V gave up 6 bases and J gave up 1 base, with 15 bases separating them. CDR3 sequence: CSARDGRLNTGELFF. CDR3 sequence (DNA): TGCAGTGCAAGGGACGGACGATTGAACACCGGGGAGCTGTTTTTT.

There are many counts of this clonotype. The V call is TRBV5-1, the J call TRBJ2-2; D is unclear. Germline V lookup: CDR1 SGHRS, CDR2 YFSETQ. This CDR3 spans 16 amino acids. V was pared by 4 bases and J by 1 base, with 14 bases between. CDR3 coding DNA: TGCGCCAGCAGCCTGCGAGCCAGAGGGAACACCGGGGAGCTGTTTTTT. Translated, it gives CASSLRARGNTGELFF.

CDR3 DNA: TGCAGTGCTAGAGACGGAGGGACCTATGGCTACACCTTC. Amino acid sequence: CSARDGGTYGYTF. The chain employs TRBV20-1 and TRBJ1-2; the D gene is possibly TRBD1 (5 bases). Germline-derived CDR1 and CDR2 are DFQATT and SNEGSKA (reference sequence). Trimming took off 0 bases at V and 4 bases at J, with 9 bases between the two ends. The CDR3 extends over 13 amino acids.